These T cell receptor beta chains were read from a single sample in a study of blood T cell repertoires in COVID-19. Clones were sequenced by immunoSEQ multiplex PCR, and TCRdb holds only the in-frame ones, with some missing. The repertoire holds hundreds of thousands of clones, with roughly 88% as singletons. The sequenced material came from peripheral blood. These receptors were obtained from a man aged 35-49 years with acute or convalescent COVID-19. CDR3s include the opening cysteine and the closing phenylalanine or tryptophan. The D gene is left open where the match is weak. Rows may omit the clone size; those that give it use once, few, many or a size class.

j_call,clone_size,v_call,d_call,cdr3_nt,cdr3_aa
TRBJ1-1,-,TRBV9,-,TGTGCCAGCAGCGTAGAACCCAGGGGCTCAATAGGAGCTTTCTTT,CASSVEPRGSIGAFF
TRBJ2-3,-,TRBV7-2,-,TGTGCCAGCAGCTTCATAGCGGAAAGCACAGATACGCAGTATTTT,CASSFIAESTDTQYF
TRBJ2-5,-,TRBV5-4,TRBD1,TGTGCCAGCAGCCCCCAGACAGGGGGCTCGGAGACCCAGTACTTC,CASSPQTGGSETQYF
TRBJ2-3,-,TRBV29-1,TRBD2,TGCAGCGGGGATTCCGGGACTAGCGTCCGGGATACGCAGTATTTT,CSGDSGTSVRDTQYF
TRBJ2-5,-,TRBV2,TRBD2,TGTGCCAGCAGTGGGACTAGAGCGGGAGAGACCCAGTACTTC,CASSGTRAGETQYF
TRBJ2-7,-,TRBV12-3/TRBV12-4,-,TGTGCCAGCAGCCCCACTTCTCTGAACGAGCAGTACTTC,CASSPTSLNEQYF
TRBJ2-7,few,TRBV9,-,TGTGCCAGCAGCCCGCGGGGCACCTACGAGCAGTACTTC,CASSPRGTYEQYF
TRBJ1-5,-,TRBV6-6,-,TGTGCCAGCCGGTTAGGGGCGTATAGCAATCAGCCCCAGCATTTT,CASRLGAYSNQPQHF
TRBJ2-7,-,TRBV11-2,-,TGTGCCAGCAGCTTCGGGGAAGCTCGCTCCTACGAGCAGTACTTC,CASSFGEARSYEQYF
TRBJ1-3,-,TRBV29-1,-,TGCAGCGCCGGACAGACCTCTGGAAACACCATATATTTT,CSAGQTSGNTIYF